This record concerns one T cell receptor beta chain sequence. As yet, its antigen is unknown. These data are taken from a study of T cell responses to AZD1222 COVID-19 vaccine. The study's findings and limits: The study found vaccine-associated CD4 TCRs spanning spike, dominant at 160-218 and 743-854. Among the donors, most were white British and more were female, and clonal diversity was possibly underestimated. Spike-specific TCR breadth and depth were elevated following two AZD1222 doses.

Profiling relied on immunoSEQ multiplex PCR, and the TCRdb table lists in-frame clones only, not all of them. The sample yields 180,000 or so clones, 90% to 95% seen once. Deletions cut 2 bases from V and 0 bases from J, with 10 bases between. Per germline, CDR1 MDHEN and CDR2 SYDVKM. This CDR3 contains 15 residues. The V gene is TRBV28, the J gene TRBJ1-1; D is ambiguous. The clonotype was recovered from an adult in good health. This material consisted of peripheral blood, taken on day 0 of AZD1222 vaccination. The chain's CDR3 is CASSLQAYMNTEAFF. The CDR3, as DNA: TGTGCCAGCAGTTTACAGGCGTACATGAACACTGAAGCTTTCTTT.